Sequencing of this T cell receptor (beta chain) was carried out in a study of blood T cells in healthy people across ages. The V end was cut by 0 bases, the J end by 0 bases, with 29 bases between. There are 23 residues in the CDR3. In germline, CDR1 is LGHNA, CDR2 YSLEER. It was with a sample-barcoded 5' primer and a J-beta primer mix that a second PCR of roughly 6 to 11 cycles was run. Sequencing recovered at least 2.5 million CDR3-containing paired-end reads from each sample. TCRdb independently ran MiXCR on the 5' RACE reads; one entry per CDR3 protein. This table holds a few hundred thousand distinct CDR3 sequences, 52% found once.

The specimen sequenced was blood. The chain employs TRBV4-3 and TRBJ1-4, with a possible D match to TRBD1 (6 bases). This TCR was sampled from a man aged 55 to 70 in good health. CDR3 nucleotides: TGCGCCAGCAGCCAAGATATTTTTGTTGTGGGACAAGAGCAGGCTGCAACTAATGAAAAACTGTTTTTT. This gives the protein CASSQDIFVVGQEQAATNEKLFF.